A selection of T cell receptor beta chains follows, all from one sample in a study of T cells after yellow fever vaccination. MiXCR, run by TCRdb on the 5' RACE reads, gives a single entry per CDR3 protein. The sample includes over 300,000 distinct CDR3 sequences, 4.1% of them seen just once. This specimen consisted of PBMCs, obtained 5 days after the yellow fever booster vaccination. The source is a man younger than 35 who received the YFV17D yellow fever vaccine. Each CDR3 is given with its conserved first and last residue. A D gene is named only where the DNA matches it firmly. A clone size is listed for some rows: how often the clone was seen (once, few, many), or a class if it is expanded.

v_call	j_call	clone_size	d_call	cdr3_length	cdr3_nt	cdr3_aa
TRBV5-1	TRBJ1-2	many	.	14	TGCGCCAGCAGCATGGACAGCCAGGACTATGGCTACACCTTC	CASSMDSQDYGYTF
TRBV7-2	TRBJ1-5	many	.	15	TGTGCCAGCAGCTTAGGGTACAGGGAAAGTCAGCCCCAGCATTTT	CASSLGYRESQPQHF
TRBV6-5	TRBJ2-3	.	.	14	TGTGCCAGCAGTCCCCTGACCGGCACAGATACGCAGTATTTT	CASSPLTGTDTQYF
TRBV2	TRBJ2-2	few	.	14	TGTGCCAGCACCATACAGGGATACGCCGGGGAGCTGTTTTTT	CASTIQGYAGELFF
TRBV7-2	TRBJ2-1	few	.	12	TGTGCCAGCAGCTTGCCGAGGGCTGAGCAGTTCTTC	CASSLPRAEQFF
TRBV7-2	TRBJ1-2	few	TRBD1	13	TGTGCCAGCAGCAAAGACAGGGTCTATGGCTACACCTTC	CASSKDRVYGYTF
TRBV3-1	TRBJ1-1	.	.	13	TGTGCCAGCAGCCCACCTACGAACACTGAAGCTTTCTTT	CASSPPTNTEAFF
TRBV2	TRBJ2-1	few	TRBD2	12	TGTGCCAGCGGCCAGCGGGGGGCCATAGGGCTCTTC	CASGQRGAIGLF
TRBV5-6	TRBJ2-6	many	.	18	TGTGCCAGCAGCTTGGCCTTGGGTGAGTCATATGGGGCCAACGTCCTGACTTTC	CASSLALGESYGANVLTF
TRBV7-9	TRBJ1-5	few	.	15	TGTGCCAGCAGCCGGGAGGGCCAGTATGGCCAGCCCCAGCATTTT	CASSREGQYGQPQHF
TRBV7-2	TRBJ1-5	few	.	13	TGTGCCAGCAGCCGGGACACCAATCAGCCCCAGCATTTT	CASSRDTNQPQHF
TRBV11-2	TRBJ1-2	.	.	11	TGTGCCAGCAGCCGAGAATATGGCTACACCTTC	CASSREYGYTF
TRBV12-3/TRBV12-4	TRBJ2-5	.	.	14	TGTGCCAGCAGTTTAGAGCGGTCATTCGAGACCCAGTACTTC	CASSLERSFETQYF
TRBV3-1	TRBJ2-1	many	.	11	TGTGCCAGCACGGGGTACAATGAGCAGTTCTTC	CASTGYNEQFF
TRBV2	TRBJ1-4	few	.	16	TGTGCCAGCAGTGAAGTAGCTGTTGGGCCTAATGAAAAACTGTTTTTT	CASSEVAVGPNEKLFF
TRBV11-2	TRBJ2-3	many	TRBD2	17	TGTGCCAGCAGCCCTTTTCCGGGGGGGTCTAGCACAGATACGCAGTATTTT	CASSPFPGGSSTDTQYF
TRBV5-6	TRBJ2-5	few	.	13	TGTGCCAGCAGCTTTCTAAGCGGAGAGACCCAGTACTTC	CASSFLSGETQYF
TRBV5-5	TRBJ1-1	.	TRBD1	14	TGTGCCAGCAGCTGGACAGGGTTGAACACTGAAGCTTTCTTT	CASSWTGLNTEAFF
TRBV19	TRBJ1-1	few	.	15	TGTGCCAGTAGTATGTGGGGGTCCCATTCCGCTGAAGCTTTCTTT	CASSMWGSHSAEAFF
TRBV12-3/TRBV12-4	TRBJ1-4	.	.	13	TGTGCCAGCAGCCGACCCGGAGACGAAAAACTGTTTTTT	CASSRPGDEKLFF
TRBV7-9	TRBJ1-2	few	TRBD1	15	TGTGCCAGCAGCGTGACCCTGGACAGGGAAGTTGGCTACACCTTC	CASSVTLDREVGYTF
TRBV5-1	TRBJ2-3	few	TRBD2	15	TGCGCCAGCCGCCGTAGCGGGACTAGCACAGATACGCAGTATTTT	CASRRSGTSTDTQYF
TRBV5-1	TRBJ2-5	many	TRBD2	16	TGCGCCAGCAGCTTGTTTCCAGCGGGGGCCGGGGAGACCCAGTACTTC	CASSLFPAGAGETQYF
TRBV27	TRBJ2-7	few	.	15	TGTGCCAGCGGGGGCCAATGGGCGAACGAGTACGAGCAGTACTTC	CASGGQWANEYEQYF
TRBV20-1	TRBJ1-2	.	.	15	TGCAGTGCTAACCCGGCCGGGAGGGGATCTTTCGGCTACACCTTC	CSANPAGRGSFGYTF
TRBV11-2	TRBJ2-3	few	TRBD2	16	TGTGCCAGCAGCTTCGGGGGGGGCCCCCCCACAGATACGCAGTATTTT	CASSFGGGPPTDTQYF